The clone carrying this T cell receptor (beta chain) showed up just once. The antigen is not known. This sample is part of a study of PD-1 blockade in classical Hodgkin lymphoma. Study context: Patients got intravenous nivolumab 3 mg/kg every 2 weeks. Study results and caveats: Complete responders' baseline diversity resembled that of newly diagnosed patients. Repertoire difference causes, possibly disease activity or prior therapy, remain undefined. Compared with baseline, CD4+ but not CD8+ TCR diversity had risen significantly by C4D1.

Trimming pared 2 bases from V and 5 bases from J, leaving 4 bases between. Germline values: CDR1 SGHTS, CDR2 YDEGEE. CDR3 length equals 11 residues. As to time point: cycle 4 day 1 (C4D1), after less than 7 weeks of nivolumab. Every single patient, without exception, relapsed after autologous stem cell transplantation, and brentuximab vedotin exposure varied. CD4+ T cells were purified from thawed PBMCs by magnetic negative selection. Repertoires were generated with immunoSEQ multiplex PCR, while TCRdb's copy carries only in-frame clones and drops some. The sample has about 6,400 clones, approximately 86% seen once.

Sequenced here: CD4+ T cells from blood, sampled before the fourth cycle of nivolumab. The TCR was taken from a human donor with classical Hodgkin lymphoma. The V and J genes are TRBV5-8 and TRBJ2-5; D uncertain. The CDR3 region is CASSFLETQYF. The CDR3 coding sequence is TGTGCCAGCAGCTTCCTGGAGACCCAGTACTTC.